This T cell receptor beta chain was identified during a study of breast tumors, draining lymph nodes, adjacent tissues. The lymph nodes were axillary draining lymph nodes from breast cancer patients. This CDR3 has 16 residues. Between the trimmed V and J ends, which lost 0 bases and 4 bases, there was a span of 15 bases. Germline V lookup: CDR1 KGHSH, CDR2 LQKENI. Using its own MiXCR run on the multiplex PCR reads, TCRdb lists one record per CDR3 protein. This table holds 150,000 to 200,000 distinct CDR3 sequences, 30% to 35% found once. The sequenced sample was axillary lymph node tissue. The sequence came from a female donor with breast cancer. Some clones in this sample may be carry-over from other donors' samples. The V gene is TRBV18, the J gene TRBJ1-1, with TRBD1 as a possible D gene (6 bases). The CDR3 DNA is TGTGCCAGCTCACCACCGACAGGCCGGATGGGCACTGAAGCTTTCTTT. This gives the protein CASSPPTGRMGTEAFF.